This TCR beta chain was retrieved from a study of blood T cells in healthy people across ages. The use of a sample-barcoded 5' primer and a J-beta primer mix characterized a second PCR of roughly 6 to 11 cycles. From the 5' RACE reads, TCRdb called clonotypes with MiXCR, one entry per CDR3 protein. There are about 580,000 distinct CDR3 sequences in the sample; around half occur only once, and around 25% lies in the top ten. Sequencing used blood. The receptor was isolated from a man of 80 years or more in good health.

The CDR3 protein is CASSQVRAPNTEAFF. CDR3 bases: TGTGCCAGCAGTCAAGTCCGGGCCCCGAACACTGAAGCTTTCTTT. The chain employs TRBV6-5 and TRBJ1-1; D gene uncertain. The germline CDR1 and CDR2 sequences are MNHEY and SVGAGI. This CDR3 comprises 15 residues. V was pared by 5 bases and J by 1 base, with 14 bases between.